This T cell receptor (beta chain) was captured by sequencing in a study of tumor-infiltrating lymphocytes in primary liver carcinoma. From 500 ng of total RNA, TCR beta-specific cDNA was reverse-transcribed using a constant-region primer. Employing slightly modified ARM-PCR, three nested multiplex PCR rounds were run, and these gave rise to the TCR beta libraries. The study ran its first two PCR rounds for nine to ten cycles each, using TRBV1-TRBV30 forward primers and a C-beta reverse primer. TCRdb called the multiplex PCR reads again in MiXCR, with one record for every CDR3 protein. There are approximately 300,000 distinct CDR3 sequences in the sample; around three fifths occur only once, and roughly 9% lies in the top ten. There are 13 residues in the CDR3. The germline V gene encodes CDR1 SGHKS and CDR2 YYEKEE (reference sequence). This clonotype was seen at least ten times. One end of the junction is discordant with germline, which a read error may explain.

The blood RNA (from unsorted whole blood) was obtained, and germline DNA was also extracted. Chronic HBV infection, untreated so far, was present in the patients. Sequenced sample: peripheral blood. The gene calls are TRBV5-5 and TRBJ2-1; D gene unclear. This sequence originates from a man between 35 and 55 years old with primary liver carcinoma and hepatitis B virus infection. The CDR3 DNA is TGTGCCAGCAGTTTGGGCCCGATCAATGAGCAGTTCTTC. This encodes CASSLGPINEQFF. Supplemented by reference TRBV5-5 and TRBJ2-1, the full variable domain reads DAGVTQSPTHLIKTRGQQVTLRCSPISGHKSVSWYQQVLGQGPQFIFQYYEKEERGRGNFPDRFSARQFPNYSSELNVNALLLGDSALYLCASSLGPINEQFFGPGTRLTVL.